One and the same sample provided the 15 T cell receptor beta chains below, sequenced in a study of persistence of HIV-infected CD4 T cells. These TCRs are of unknown antigen specificity. The stimulus was lysate of CMV-infected fibroblasts, roughly 10 ug/mL. CD4+ T cells upregulating both CD40 ligand and CD69 were sorted as responding cells. The immunoSEQ assay was version 4, run in survey mode. Using immunoSEQ multiplex PCR, the repertoire was profiled, and TCRdb retains in-frame clones only, with some absent. The data hold roughly 17,000 clones, with roughly 61% observed a single time. Material: CD4+ T cells sorted from PBMCs after roughly 18-hour stimulation, obtained from a patient who received antiretroviral therapy. The receptors derive from an adult woman with HIV who was CMV-seropositive.

The chain is built from TRBV9 and TRBJ2-6; D might be TRBD1 (6 bases). CDR3 size: 16 residues. V gave up 3 bases and J gave up 2 bases, with 12 bases separating them. Germline loops: CDR1 SGDLS, CDR2 YYNGEE. Here the CDR3 reads CASSGYREPGANVLTF. CDR3 sequence (DNA): TGTGCCAGCAGCGGGTACAGGGAACCTGGGGCCAACGTCCTGACTTTC.

V usage is TRBV6-5 and J usage is TRBJ2-7, with D maybe TRBD1 (5 bases). Between the trimmed V and J ends, which lost 7 bases and 3 bases, there was a span of 13 bases. CDR3 length: 13 residues. Germline assignment: CDR1 MNHEY and CDR2 SVGAGI. CDR3 protein: CASTRGTGYEQYF. In nucleotides, the CDR3 is TGTGCCAGCACAAGGGGTACCGGCTACGAGCAGTACTTC.

The V call is TRBV30, the J call TRBJ2-2, with 9 positions matching TRBD1. Germline V gene data show CDR1 as GTSNPN and CDR2 as SVGIG (reference sequence). V dropped 4 bases and J dropped 5; count of bases not matched to a gene: 5. The CDR3 spans 14 residues. The CDR3 is CAWMGQGGTGELFF. In DNA, the CDR3 is TGTGCCTGGATGGGACAGGGTGGTACCGGGGAGCTGTTTTTT.

The chain carries TRBV3-1 (or the pseudogene TRBV3-2) and TRBJ1-4, with D uncertain. Trimming stripped 4 bases from V and 8 bases from J, with 14 bases between. The CDR3 has 14 amino acids. Germline-derived CDR1 and CDR2 are LGHDT and YNNKEL (reference sequence). This chain's CDR3 is CASSPDWGGEKLFF. CDR3 sequence (DNA): TGTGCCAGCAGCCCCGACTGGGGAGGCGAAAAACTGTTTTTT.

The chain is built from TRBV5-1 and TRBJ1-6, with D hard to call. The V end was cut by 4 bases, the J end by 0 bases, with 14 bases between. The germline CDR1 and CDR2 sequences are SGHRS and YFSETQ. This CDR3 spans 17 amino acids. As DNA, the CDR3 is TGCGCCAGCAGCAGATCCGGAGGGAGCTCCTATAATTCACCCCTCCACTTT. Protein sequence: CASSRSGGSSYNSPLHF.

In its sample, this clone ranks as medium-sized. The chain employs TRBV5-1 and TRBJ1-4; 11 bases match TRBD1. The V gene's germline CDR1 is SGHRS and CDR2 YFSETQ. CDR3 length: 16 residues. Trimming took 4 bases from V and 1 from J; bases not matched to a gene: 3. CDR3 DNA: TGCGCCAGCAGCCAGGGACAGGGGGTAACTAATGAAAAACTGTTTTTT. It encodes CASSQGQGVTNEKLFF.

The V call is TRBV30, the J call TRBJ2-7; possible D gene TRBD2, 6 bases. This CDR3 spans 13 amino acids. The V and J ends lost 0 bases and 4 bases respectively, with 10 bases between them. Germline V CDR1 and CDR2: GTSNPN, SVGIG (reference sequence). As DNA, the CDR3 is TGTGCCTGGAGTGTCACCGGGGGATACGAGCAGTACGTC. This codes for CAWSVTGGYEQYV.

In its sample, this clone was seen a few times. This chain uses TRBV19 with TRBJ2-2, with 9 positions matching TRBD2. The CDR3 has 16 residues. The germline CDR1 and CDR2 sequences are LNHDA and SQIVND (reference sequence). The V segment lost 2 bases and the J segment 2 bases; nucleotides outside the gene matches: 3. The CDR3: CASSIKLAGNTGELFF. The CDR3 DNA reads TGTGCCAGTAGTATAAAGCTAGCGGGAAACACCGGGGAGCTGTTTTTT.

This sequence joins TRBV19 and TRBJ1-2, with a tentative D call TRBD1 (6 bases). In germline, CDR1 is LNHDA, CDR2 SQIVND (reference sequence). The CDR3 extends over 13 amino acids. Trimming stripped 3 bases from V and 12 bases from J, with 17 bases between. For the CDR3, the DNA is TGTGCCAGTAGTATGACGGGGGGCGGCGGCAACACCTTC. It is translated as CASSMTGGGGNTF. Together with reference TRBV19 and TRBJ1-2, the CDR3 gives the full variable domain: DGGITQSPKYLFRKEGQNVTLSCEQNLNHDAMYWYRQDPGQGLRLIYYSQIVNDFQKGDIAEGYSVSREKKESFPLTVTSAQKNPTAFYLCASSMTGGGGNTFGSGTRLTVV.

A few counts support this clone. The V call is TRBV19, the J call TRBJ2-1, with a tentative D call TRBD1 (6 bases). V lost 5 bases and J lost 0, with 11 bases in between. CDR1 and CDR2 from the germline V gene are LNHDA and SQIVND (reference sequence). The CDR3 totals 15 residues. In DNA, the CDR3 is TGTGCCAGTAGTCTCGGACAGAACTCCTACAATGAGCAGTTCTTC. Translated, it gives CASSLGQNSYNEQFF.

There are a few counts of this clone. V and J are TRBV2 and TRBJ2-2; weak D call: TRBD1 (5 bases). CDR1 and CDR2 from the germline V gene are SNHLY and FYNNEI. The V end was cut by 7 bases, the J end by 7 bases, with 13 bases between. The CDR3 consists of 13 residues. The CDR3 nucleotides are TGTGCCAGCACCCCCAGGGCAGACGGGGAGCTGTTTTTT. This sequence encodes CASTPRADGELFF.

This clone was seen a handful of times. The rearrangement uses TRBV9 and TRBJ1-2; no definite D call. The CDR3 is made up of 11 amino acids. Per the germline V gene, CDR1 is SGDLS and CDR2 is YYNGEE. V lost 4 bases and J 4 bases, leaving 5 bases between the germline ends. The chain's CDR3 is CASSTLYGYTF. CDR3 bases: TGTGCCAGCAGCACCCTCTATGGCTACACCTTC.

This rearrangement joins TRBV5-1 to TRBJ2-7; D might be TRBD2 (6 bases). The CDR3 is 16 amino acids. CDR1 and CDR2 from the germline V gene are SGHRS and YFSETQ. Between the trimmed V and J ends, which lost 4 bases and 0 bases, there was a span of 17 bases. CDR3 nucleotides: TGCGCCAGCAGCCCACGGGACTGGCCGAGCTCCTACGAGCAGTACTTC. As protein: CASSPRDWPSSYEQYF.

Here the CDR3 reads CASSFIGATQYF. The CDR3 DNA sequence: TGTGCCAGCAGTTTTATCGGGGCCACGCAGTATTTT. The J gene is TRBJ2-3, the V gene TRBV12-3 or TRBV12-4, with D perhaps matching TRBD1 or TRBD2 (5 bases each). Trimming cost V 3 bases and J 9 bases, with 10 bases left between them. The CDR3 runs to 12 residues.

This clone has a handful of counts. The chain recombines TRBV27 with TRBJ1-1, with 8 bases identical to TRBD1. The CDR3 contains 14 residues. J lost 6 bases, V lost 5 bases, and 8 bases had no gene match. CDR1 and CDR2 from the germline V gene are MNHEY and SMNVEV (reference sequence). CDR3 bases: TGTGCCAGCAGTGCGTGGCAGGGGGCCCCTGAAGCTTTCTTT. Protein sequence: CASSAWQGAPEAFF.